Listed below are T cell receptor beta chains from one sample, sequenced in a study of vaccination and CD4 T cells after COVID-19. What these receptors recognize is not known. One entry per CDR3 protein results from TCRdb running MiXCR on the PCR reads. The table records several thousand distinct CDR3 sequences, approximately 31% of them present only once. Sequenced input: CD4+ T cells from blood, cultured in vitro. Receptors originate from a human donor in good health. The CDR3 runs from the conserved cysteine through the conserved F or W. A D gene is named only where the DNA matches it firmly. The size field is filled for only some rows; it gives once, few, many or a size class.

clone_size,v_call,j_call,d_call,cdr3_nt,cdr3_aa
few,TRBV12-3/TRBV12-4,TRBJ2-7,.,TGTGCCAGCACCAAACGTGGTTCGAGCTCCTACGAGCAGTACTTC,CASTKRGSSSYEQYF
.,TRBV19,TRBJ2-5,TRBD1,TGTGCCAGTAGTATTTCGAGAGGGGGCGCGGAGACCCAGTACTTC,CASSISRGGAETQYF
.,TRBV20-1,TRBJ1-2,.,TGCAGTGCTAGTCGGACGTTGGGGATCCTTGGCTACACCTTC,CSASRTLGILGYTF
few,TRBV6-1,TRBJ2-3,TRBD2,TGTGCCAGCGGGGATAGCGGGAGGAATCACGGTACGCAGTATTTT,CASGDSGRNHGTQYF
.,TRBV24-1,TRBJ2-5,.,TGTGCCACCAGTGATTTGTCAAAGGCTACAGAAGAGACCCAGTACTTC,CATSDLSKATEETQYF
.,TRBV25-1,TRBJ2-7,.,TGTGCCAGCACCCGGGGGGCGGGCACCTACGAGCAGTACTTC,CASTRGAGTYEQYF
.,TRBV7-9,TRBJ2-1,TRBD1,TGTGCCAGCAGCTTTACAGGGGGCTCCGGCAATGAGCAGTTCTTC,CASSFTGGSGNEQFF
.,TRBV5-1,TRBJ2-1,TRBD1,TGCGCCAGCAGCTTGTCGACAGGGGCACTCTACAATGAGCAGTTCTTC,CASSLSTGALYNEQFF
.,TRBV15,TRBJ2-1,TRBD1,TGTGCCACCAGCAGAGAAACCGGGACAGACTATCGGGGTGAGCAGTTCTTC,CATSRETGTDYRGEQFF
.,TRBV5-8,TRBJ1-1,TRBD1,TGTGCCAGCAGCTTCGGGACAGGGGACAACACTGAAGCTTTCTTT,CASSFGTGDNTEAFF
.,TRBV6-5,TRBJ2-7,.,TGTGCCAGCAGTTACCAGGGGACTCTCTCCTACGAGCAGTACTTC,CASSYQGTLSYEQYF
.,TRBV6-1,TRBJ1-3,TRBD1,TGTGCCAGCAGCCAAACAGGGGCCACTGGAAACACCATATATTTT,CASSQTGATGNTIYF
few,TRBV11-2,TRBJ2-5,.,TGTGCCTCCCGGAACCCCCCAGTCGGGACCCAGTACTTC,CASRNPPVGTQYF
medium-sized,TRBV20-1,TRBJ1-5,.,TGCAGTGCTAGTCGAGATCAGCCCCAGCATTTT,CSASRDQPQHF
.,TRBV14,TRBJ1-2,TRBD1,TGTGCCAGCAGCCAAGCCCCTCCGGGACAGACTCGAAGCTACACCTTC,CASSQAPPGQTRSYTF
few,TRBV4-3,TRBJ1-1,.,TGCGCCAGCAGCCAAAACCGGGACGGAGAAGCTTTCTTT,CASSQNRDGEAFF
.,TRBV29-1,TRBJ2-3,.,TGCAGCGGCACTGGAAGGGCTGGCACAGATACGCAGTATTTT,CSGTGRAGTDTQYF
.,TRBV27,TRBJ2-7,.,TGTGCCAGCAGTTTATCGAGGGGGGACACGACCTACGAGCAGTACTTC,CASSLSRGDTTYEQYF
.,TRBV28,TRBJ2-1,.,TGTGCCAGCAGGGACTACTCCTACAATGAGCAGTTCTTC,CASRDYSYNEQFF
medium-sized,TRBV11-2,TRBJ2-5,.,TGTGCCAGCAACCCGATGGGGGGTCCGGAGACCCAGTACTTC,CASNPMGGPETQYF
.,TRBV7-9,TRBJ2-1,.,TGTGCCAGCAGTCCTAGTGGCCTTCTATGGCAGTTCTTC,CASSPSGLLWQFF
.,TRBV25-1,TRBJ2-1,.,TGTGCCAGCACCCCTCCGGCGTGGCGGGCGGTCTCCAATGAGCAGTTCTTC,CASTPPAWRAVSNEQFF
.,TRBV2,TRBJ1-2,.,TGTGCCAGCAAGTTGGGAGATGGCTACACCTTC,CASKLGDGYTF
few,TRBV7-2,TRBJ2-2,.,TGTGCCAGCAGCTTAGGTATAGCGGCCGGGGAGCTGTTTTTT,CASSLGIAAGELFF
.,TRBV15,TRBJ1-4,.,TGTGCCACCAGCACCAGGGCCAGTGGTGAAAAACTGTTTTTT,CATSTRASGEKLFF
.,TRBV5-6,TRBJ1-1,.,TGTGCCAGCAGCTTGGATCCCCAGGGGATTGAAGCTTTCTTT,CASSLDPQGIEAFF
.,TRBV24-1,TRBJ1-2,TRBD1,TGTGCCACCAGTGATCAGACTTTCAGACAGGGATTGGACTATGGCTACACCTTC,CATSDQTFRQGLDYGYTF
.,TRBV2,TRBJ1-6,.,TGTGCCAGGGGTACAGGAGTCTATAATTCACCCCTCCACTTT,CARGTGVYNSPLHF
.,TRBV28,TRBJ1-1,.,TGTGCCAGCAGCCCTCCCCTAGGGCGTGTCACTGAAGCTTTCTTT,CASSPPLGRVTEAFF
few,TRBV12-3/TRBV12-4,TRBJ1-6,TRBD1,TGTGCCAGCAAGACAGGGTCTCGGAATTCACCCCTCCACTTT,CASKTGSRNSPLHF
medium-sized,TRBV20-1,TRBJ1-5,.,TGCAGTGCTAGAGACTGGGGGGAGGTCTATGGGCCCCAGCATTTT,CSARDWGEVYGPQHF
.,TRBV21-1,TRBJ2-6,.,TGTGCCAGCAGAACAGGGGTCGCTGGGGCCAACGTCCTGACTTTC,CASRTGVAGANVLTF
.,TRBV28,TRBJ1-6,.,TGTGCCAGCAGTCTAACGACCGGAGGTAATGTTTCACCCCTCCACTTT,CASSLTTGGNVSPLHF
medium-sized,TRBV6-1,TRBJ1-5,TRBD1,TGTGCCAGTGACAGGGGCCAGCCCCAGCATTTT,CASDRGQPQHF
.,TRBV10-3,TRBJ2-3,TRBD2,TGTGCCATCAGACCTAGCGGGGAAAGCACAGATACGCAGTATTTT,CAIRPSGESTDTQYF
few,TRBV4-3,TRBJ2-3,TRBD1,TGCGCCAGCAGCTCGACGACAGGGAATACGCAGTATTTT,CASSSTTGNTQYF
medium-sized,TRBV27,TRBJ1-5,TRBD1,TGTGCCAGCACTAGGACAGGGGGAAGCCAGCCCCAGCATTTT,CASTRTGGSQPQHF
few,TRBV6-2/TRBV6-3,TRBJ1-1,.,TGTGCCAGCAGGGCATGGGGAGGGACCACTGAAGCTTTCTTT,CASRAWGGTTEAFF
few,TRBV5-6,TRBJ1-1,.,TGTGCCAGCAGCTTTAGAATGAACACTGAAGCTTTCTTT,CASSFRMNTEAFF
few,TRBV5-6,TRBJ1-2,TRBD1,TGTGCCAGCGTCTCGGACAGGAACTATGGCTACACCTTC,CASVSDRNYGYTF
.,TRBV6-1,TRBJ2-7,.,TGTGCCAGCAGTGATTTTCGGACGGGGTACGAGCAGTACTTC,CASSDFRTGYEQYF
.,TRBV9,TRBJ2-5,TRBD2,TGTGCCAGCAGCCTAAGCCCCGGGGGACTAGTCCAAGGGACCCAGTACTTC,CASSLSPGGLVQGTQYF
few,TRBV20-1,TRBJ1-5,.,TGCAGTGCTAGAGATAACCAGGGAGGTCAGCCCCAGCATTTT,CSARDNQGGQPQHF
.,TRBV7-4,TRBJ2-1,.,TGTGCCAGCAGCGTACGAGGGGTCGATGAGCAGTTCTTC,CASSVRGVDEQFF
few,TRBV4-1,TRBJ2-1,TRBD2,TGCGCCAGCAGCCAATCCTTCAATCCTAGCGGGAGGGCTATCTCCTACAATGAGCAGTTCTTC,CASSQSFNPSGRAISYNEQFF
few,TRBV10-3,TRBJ1-3,.,TGTGCCATCAGGGACAGCTCTGGAAACACCATATATTTT,CAIRDSSGNTIYF
.,TRBV20-1,TRBJ2-2,TRBD2,TGCAGTGCTAGTGGGACTAGCGGGGGAACTAACACCGGGGAGCTGTTTTTT,CSASGTSGGTNTGELFF
few,TRBV7-3,TRBJ2-5,.,TGTGCCAGCAGCTACGGACGGGGACCGCAAGAGACCCAGTACTTC,CASSYGRGPQETQYF
.,TRBV2,TRBJ2-7,.,TGTGCCAGCAGTGAAACAGGGCTCGGGTACGAGCAGTACTTC,CASSETGLGYEQYF
.,TRBV5-6,TRBJ1-1,.,TGTGCCAGCAGCACATCAGGGCAGGGAGGAGCCACTGAAGCTTTCTTT,CASSTSGQGGATEAFF
few,TRBV24-1,TRBJ2-5,.,TGTGCCACCAGTGATTCTAGAACTAGCCAAGAGACCCAGTACTTC,CATSDSRTSQETQYF
.,TRBV7-3,TRBJ2-2,.,TGTGCCAGCAGCCGACAGAGCGGAACCGGGGAGCTGTTTTTT,CASSRQSGTGELFF
.,TRBV12-3/TRBV12-4,TRBJ1-5,TRBD1,TGTGCCAGCAGCCCCGCAGGGGGCCTAAGTCAGCCCCAGCATTTT,CASSPAGGLSQPQHF
.,TRBV28,TRBJ1-5,.,TGTGCCAGCACCCCGGAGACAGTTAGCAATCAGCCCCAGCATTTT,CASTPETVSNQPQHF
.,TRBV19,TRBJ2-1,.,TGTGCCAGTGCATCGGGCAATGAGCAGTTCTTC,CASASGNEQFF
.,TRBV6-1,TRBJ1-1,.,TGTGCCAGCAGACAAGGACAGAACACTGAAGCTTTCTTT,CASRQGQNTEAFF
few,TRBV28,TRBJ2-1,TRBD1,TGTGCCAGCCGCCCGGGGGGACAGGGAAGCGGCAATGAGCAGTTCTTC,CASRPGGQGSGNEQFF
.,TRBV4-1,TRBJ2-4,TRBD1,TGCGCCAGCAGCCAAGGGTCGACAGGGGAAAGGGACATTCAGTACTTC,CASSQGSTGERDIQYF
.,TRBV6-1,TRBJ2-5,.,TGTGCCAGCAGCCGCTCCCTGTACCAAGAGACCCAGTACTTC,CASSRSLYQETQYF